One sample yielded the 8 T cell receptor beta chains listed below, sequenced in a study of blood T cell repertoires in COVID-19. Profiling relied on immunoSEQ multiplex PCR, and the TCRdb table lists in-frame clones only, not all of them. The table includes some 16,000 clones, roughly nine tenths detected once. The specimen sequenced was peripheral blood. The receptors come from a man older than 75 with acute or convalescent COVID-19.

V is TRBV11-1 and J is TRBJ2-5; D may be TRBD2 (5 bases). Germline V gene lookup returns CDR1 SGHAT and CDR2 FQDESV (reference sequence). The CDR3 sequence is 15 residues long. The germline V and J ends were trimmed by 3 bases and 1 base, with 12 bases remaining between them. Here the CDR3 reads CASSFRGSSQETQYF. CDR3 nucleotides: TGTGCCAGCAGCTTCCGGGGTAGCTCCCAAGAGACCCAGTACTTC.

This clone turned up a few times. This chain connects TRBV6-1 to TRBJ2-7, with D possibly matching TRBD2 (6 bases). Germline CDR1 is MNHNS and CDR2 is SASEGT. The CDR3 spans 16 residues. Trimming took 4 bases from V and 0 from J, leaving 16 bases between them. Here the CDR3 DNA reads TGTGCCAGCAGTGCTTCGGGTGTCGGGAGCTCCTACGAGCAGTACTTC. It specifies CASSASGVGSSYEQYF.

This chain links TRBV7-2 with TRBJ2-7, with TRBD2 identical over 8 bases. The CDR3 runs 14 residues. CDR1 is SGHTA, CDR2 FQGNSA, per germline. Trimming took 5 bases from V and 5 from J; bases not matched to a gene: 8. CDR3 nucleotide sequence: TGTGCCAGCAGCCGCCGGGGGGGGGCCCACGAGCAGTACTTC. Encoded protein: CASSRRGGAHEQYF. The entire variable domain, with the rest obtained from reference TRBV7-2 and TRBJ2-7, is as follows: GAGVSQSPSNKVTEKGKDVELRCDPISGHTALYWYRQSLGQGLEFLIYFQGNSAPDKSGLPSDRFSAERTGGSVSTLTIQRTQQEDSAVYLCASSRRGGAHEQYFGPGTRLTVT.

The chain uses TRBV6-5 and TRBJ1-3, with a weak D call TRBD1 (6 bases). Per the germline V gene, CDR1 is MNHEY and CDR2 is SVGAGI. Trimming removed 7 bases at V and 2 bases at J, with 12 bases between. This CDR3 contains 14 residues. DNA of the CDR3: TGTGCCAGCACCCGAGACAGGACTGGAAACACCATATATTTT. It is translated as CASTRDRTGNTIYF.

The rearrangement uses TRBV9 and TRBJ1-1, with no clear D. Trimming shortened V by 4 bases and J by 3 bases, and 4 bases separated the two germline ends. There are 11 residues in the CDR3. Germline V gene sequence: CDR1 SGDLS, CDR2 YYNGEE. DNA for the CDR3: TGTGCCAGCAGCCTTCACACTGAAGCTTTCTTT. Its translation is CASSLHTEAFF.

This chain joins TRBV5-1 and TRBJ2-3; 12 bases agree with TRBD2. CDR1 and CDR2 from the germline V gene are SGHRS and YFSETQ. V gave up 5 bases and J gave up 2 bases; unmatched junction bases: 3. CDR3 size: 15 residues. CDR3 nucleotides: TGCGCCAGCAGGGCTAGCGGGGGGGCCACAGATACGCAGTATTTT. Its translation is CASRASGGATDTQYF.

The rearrangement links TRBV19 to TRBJ2-1; D remains unclear. Germline loops: CDR1 LNHDA, CDR2 SQIVND (reference sequence). This CDR3 comprises 18 residues. With 6 bases removed from V and 0 bases from J, the gap between germline ends came to 21 bases. The CDR3 loop reads CASSYRFKDLVSYNEQFF. The CDR3 DNA reads as TGTGCCAGTAGCTATCGTTTCAAAGATCTAGTCTCCTACAATGAGCAGTTCTTC.

The J gene is TRBJ2-5, the V gene TRBV27; no firm D call. The CDR3 runs to 14 residues. Germline V gene sequence: CDR1 MNHEY, CDR2 SMNVEV (reference sequence). Trimming took 7 bases from V and 3 from J, leaving 15 bases between them. The chain's CDR3 is CASNPSGSKETQYF. The CDR3 bases are TGTGCCAGCAACCCTTCGGGTTCAAAAGAGACCCAGTACTTC.